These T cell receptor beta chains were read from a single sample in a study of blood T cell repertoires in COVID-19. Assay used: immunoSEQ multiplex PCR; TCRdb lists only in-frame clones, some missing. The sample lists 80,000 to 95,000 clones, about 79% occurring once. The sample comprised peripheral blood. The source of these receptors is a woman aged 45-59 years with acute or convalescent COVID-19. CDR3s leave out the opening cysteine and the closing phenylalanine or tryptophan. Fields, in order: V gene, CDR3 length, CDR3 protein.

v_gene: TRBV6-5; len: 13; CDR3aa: ASSPYGTALYGYT
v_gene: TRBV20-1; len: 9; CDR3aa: SAAVNTEAF
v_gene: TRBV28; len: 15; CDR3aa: ASSFSLRPRGNQPQH
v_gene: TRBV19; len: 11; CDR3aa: ASKDSYYNEQF
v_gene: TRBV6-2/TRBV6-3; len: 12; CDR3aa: ASSLGQSYNEQF
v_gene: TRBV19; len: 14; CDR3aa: ASSIRSQGINTEAF
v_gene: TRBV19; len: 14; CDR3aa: ASSVDRGQGTDTQY
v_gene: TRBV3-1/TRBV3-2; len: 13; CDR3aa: ASSHFETGRDGYT
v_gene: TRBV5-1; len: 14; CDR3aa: ASSGTGQGPRSPLH
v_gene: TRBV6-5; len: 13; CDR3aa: ASSYLGGAQETQY
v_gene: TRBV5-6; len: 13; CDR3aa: ASTRRGTNTGELF
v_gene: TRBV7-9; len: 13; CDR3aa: ASSLVGTGRNEQY
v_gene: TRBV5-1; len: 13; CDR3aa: ASSSGTGRGETQY
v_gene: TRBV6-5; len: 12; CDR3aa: ASSSGHLNTEAF
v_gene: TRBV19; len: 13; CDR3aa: ASSTTGTAQETQY
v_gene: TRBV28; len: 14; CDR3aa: ASRLGLAGVTGELF
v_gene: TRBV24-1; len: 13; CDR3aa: ATSDGGTGTQPQH
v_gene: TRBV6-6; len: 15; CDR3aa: ASSRVMPGQGAFEQY
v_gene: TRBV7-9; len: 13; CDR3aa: ASTKGQTPGETQY
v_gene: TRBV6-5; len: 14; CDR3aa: ASSYRRVSGNYEQY
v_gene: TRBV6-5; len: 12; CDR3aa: ASSLDSNTGELF
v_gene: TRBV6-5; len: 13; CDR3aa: ASAPRLANYNEQF
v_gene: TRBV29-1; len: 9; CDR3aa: SVVPTDTQY
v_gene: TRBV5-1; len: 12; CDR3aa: ASSNAGFDSPLH
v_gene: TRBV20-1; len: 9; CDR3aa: SARDREEQY
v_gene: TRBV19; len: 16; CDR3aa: ASSIDSGLAGRTGELF
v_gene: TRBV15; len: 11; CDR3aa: ATGTRGTDTQY
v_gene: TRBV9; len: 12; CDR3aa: ASSPPDRYNEQF
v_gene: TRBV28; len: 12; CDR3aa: ASSSTGADYGYT
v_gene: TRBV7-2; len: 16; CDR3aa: ASSLWTELNFNNSPLH
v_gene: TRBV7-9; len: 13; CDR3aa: ASSSRQGNVREQY
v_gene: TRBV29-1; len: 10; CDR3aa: SSSSGASEQY
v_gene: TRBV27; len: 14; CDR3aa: ASSLFLGRGREKLF
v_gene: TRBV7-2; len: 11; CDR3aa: ASSLGRQSPQY
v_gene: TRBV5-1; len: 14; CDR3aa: ASSSGEATPGQGYT
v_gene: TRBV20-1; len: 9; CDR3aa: AQSRATEAF
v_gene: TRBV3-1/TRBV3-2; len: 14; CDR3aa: ASSQVSGLIYNEQF
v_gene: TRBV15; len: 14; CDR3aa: ATSGYAGKPYNEQF
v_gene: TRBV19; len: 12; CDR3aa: ASSWTGESYGYT
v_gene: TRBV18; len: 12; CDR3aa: ASSPTGANTEAF